This T cell receptor beta chain emerged from a study of monozygotic twins with cystic fibrosis. Study background: With about 15 PCR cycles, barcoded libraries came from roughly 2.9 micrograms of fragmented DNA.

A remark on this clone: Its antigen is currently unknown.

Libraries were prepared by immunoSEQ multiplex PCR; TCRdb keeps only in-frame clonotypes and omits some of them. The sample has roughly 28,000 clones; 70% to 90% are singletons. General observations from the study: Low clonality (median about 0.0095) suggested a mostly naive repertoire. Nucleotide-identical clonotype sharing was significantly higher within monozygotic CF twin pairs than between unrelated CF individuals. No link emerged between shared CDR3 counts and age, concordance or severity.

Trimming shortened V by 6 bases and J by 3 bases, and 18 bases separated the two germline ends. The CDR3 is made up of 15 amino acids. CDR1 and CDR2 (germline): SQVTM, ANQGSEA. Material for sequencing was blood. The V call is TRBV29-1, the J call TRBJ1-3, with D hard to call. This clonotype originated in a girl aged 2 to 9 with cystic fibrosis. The CDR3, as DNA: TGCAGCGTCCAATTCGACGTGCCCCATGGAAACACCATATATTTT. It translates to CSVQFDVPHGNTIYF.